The clone carrying this T cell receptor (beta chain) was picked up a small number of times. Its antigen remains unknown. Healthy individuals of Caucasian origin from Russia, aged roughly 6 to 100, served as donors. CDR3 length: 16 residues. V lost 7 bases and J lost 0, with 17 bases in between. The data originate from a study of blood T cells in healthy people across ages. Study results and limitations: Roughly linearly, TCR beta diversity per million T cells fell as age increased. Relative to aged donors, long-lived donors carried more naive CD4+ cells and displayed higher diversity.

Using a J-beta primer mix together with a sample-barcoded 5' primer, a second PCR was run for roughly 7 to 11 cycles. The template-switch adaptor, which had 12 random nucleotides, put a tag on each cDNA molecule. TCRdb analysed the 5' RACE reads with MiXCR anew, one entry per CDR3 protein. This sample has some 900,000 distinct CDR3 sequences, with roughly 43% found just once. The chain is built from TRBV12-3 or TRBV12-4 and TRBJ2-3; TRBD1 might be the D (7 bases). Sequencing was carried out using blood. The TCR was taken from a man younger than 45 in good health. The CDR3 DNA reads TGTGCCAGCACCTCCCTCAGGGGGGAGAGCACAGATACGCAGTATTTT. Protein product: CASTSLRGESTDTQYF.